This T cell receptor (beta chain) originates from a study of blood T cell repertoires in COVID-19. Study as a whole: PBMCs, B-cell-depleted T cells, or T cells provided the cDNA or gDNA that made up the material.

CDR1 is MDHEN and CDR2 is SYDVKM in the germline V gene. J gave up 6 bases and V 10 bases, and 11 bases lay outside the gene matches. There are 14 residues in the CDR3. Per the study methods: Amplifying reference gene primers gave estimates of nucleated cell counts. Sequenced by immunoSEQ multiplex PCR; TCRdb stores in-frame clones only, minus some. That table supplies the V and J calls and clone size; D and trimming were determined from the DNA. The sample lists over 95,000 clones; about 85% were seen once. The source is a man between 45 and 60 years old with acute or convalescent COVID-19. The rearrangement joins TRBV28 to TRBJ2-4; TRBD2 agrees at 8 bases. Input material: peripheral blood. The CDR3 reads CATTPGGALNIQYF. CDR3 coding DNA: TGTGCCACGACCCCCGGGGGGGCTTTAAACATTCAGTACTTC.